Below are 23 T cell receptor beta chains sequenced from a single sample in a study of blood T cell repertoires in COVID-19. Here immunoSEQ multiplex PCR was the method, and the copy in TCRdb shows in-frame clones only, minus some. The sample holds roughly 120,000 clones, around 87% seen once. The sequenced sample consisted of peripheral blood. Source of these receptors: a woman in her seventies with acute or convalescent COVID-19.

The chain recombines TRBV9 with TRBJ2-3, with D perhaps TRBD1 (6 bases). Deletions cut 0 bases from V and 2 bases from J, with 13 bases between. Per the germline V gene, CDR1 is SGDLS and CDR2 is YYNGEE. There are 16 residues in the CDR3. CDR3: CASSVGTEEITDTQYF. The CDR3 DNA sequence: TGTGCCAGCAGCGTAGGGACAGAGGAAATCACAGATACGCAGTATTTT.

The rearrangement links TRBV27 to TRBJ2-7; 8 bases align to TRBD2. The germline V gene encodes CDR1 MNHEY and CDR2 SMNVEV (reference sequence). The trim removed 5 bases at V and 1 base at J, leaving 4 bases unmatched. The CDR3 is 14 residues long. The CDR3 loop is CASSVRGGSYEQYF. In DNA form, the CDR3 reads TGTGCCAGCAGTGTCCGGGGGGGATCCTACGAGCAGTACTTC.

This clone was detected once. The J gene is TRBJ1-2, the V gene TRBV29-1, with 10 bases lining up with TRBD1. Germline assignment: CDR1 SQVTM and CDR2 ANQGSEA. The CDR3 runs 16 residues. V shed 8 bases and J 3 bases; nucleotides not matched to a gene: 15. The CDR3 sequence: CSHLGGQGLRDYGYTF. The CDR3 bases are TGCAGCCATTTGGGGGGACAGGGGCTCCGGGACTATGGCTACACCTTC.

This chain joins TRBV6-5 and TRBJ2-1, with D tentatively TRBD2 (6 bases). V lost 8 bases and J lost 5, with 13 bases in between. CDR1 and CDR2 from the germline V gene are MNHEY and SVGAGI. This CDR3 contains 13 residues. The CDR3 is CASRDGLNNEQFF. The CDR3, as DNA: TGTGCCAGCCGGGACGGACTAAACAATGAGCAGTTCTTC.

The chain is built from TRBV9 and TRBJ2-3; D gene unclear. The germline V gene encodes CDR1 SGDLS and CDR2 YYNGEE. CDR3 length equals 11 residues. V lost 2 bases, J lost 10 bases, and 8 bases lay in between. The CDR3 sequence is CASSVLGPQYF. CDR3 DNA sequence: TGTGCCAGCAGCGTCCTAGGTCCGCAGTATTTT. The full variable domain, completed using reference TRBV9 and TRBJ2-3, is DSGVTQTPKHLITATGQRVTLRCSPRSGDLSVYWYQQSLDQGLQFLIQYYNGEERAKGNILERFSAQQFPDLHSELNLSSLELGDSALYFCASSVLGPQYFGPGTRLTVL.

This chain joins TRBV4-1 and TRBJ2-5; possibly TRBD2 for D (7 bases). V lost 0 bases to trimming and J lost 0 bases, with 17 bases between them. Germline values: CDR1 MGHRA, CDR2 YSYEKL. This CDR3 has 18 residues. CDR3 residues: CASSQDGGGGPYQETQYF. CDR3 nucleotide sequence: TGCGCCAGCAGCCAAGATGGGGGCGGGGGCCCGTACCAAGAGACCCAGTACTTC.

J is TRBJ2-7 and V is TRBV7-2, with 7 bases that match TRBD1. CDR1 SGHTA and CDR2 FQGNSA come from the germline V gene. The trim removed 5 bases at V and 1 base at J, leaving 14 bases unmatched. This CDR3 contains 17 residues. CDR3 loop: CASSIGQGGAVSYEQYF. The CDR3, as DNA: TGTGCCAGCAGCATCGGCCAAGGGGGCGCGGTTTCCTACGAGCAGTACTTC. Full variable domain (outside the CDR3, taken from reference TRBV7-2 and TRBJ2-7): GAGVSQSPSNKVTEKGKDVELRCDPISGHTALYWYRQSLGQGLEFLIYFQGNSAPDKSGLPSDRFSAERTGGSVSTLTIQRTQQEDSAVYLCASSIGQGGAVSYEQYFGPGTRLTVT.

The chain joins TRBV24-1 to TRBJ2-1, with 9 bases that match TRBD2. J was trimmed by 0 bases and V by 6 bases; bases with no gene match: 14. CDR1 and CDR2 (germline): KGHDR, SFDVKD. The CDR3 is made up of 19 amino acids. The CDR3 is CATSSTPGLARSSYNEQFF. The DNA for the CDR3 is TGTGCCACCAGTAGTACTCCGGGACTAGCACGTTCCTCCTACAATGAGCAGTTCTTC.

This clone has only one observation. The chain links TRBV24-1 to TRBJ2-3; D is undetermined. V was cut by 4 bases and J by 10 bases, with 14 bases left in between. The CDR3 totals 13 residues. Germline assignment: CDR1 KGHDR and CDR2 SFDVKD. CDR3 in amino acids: CATSDPRHPSQYF. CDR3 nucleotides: TGTGCCACCAGTGACCCAAGACACCCATCGCAGTATTTT.

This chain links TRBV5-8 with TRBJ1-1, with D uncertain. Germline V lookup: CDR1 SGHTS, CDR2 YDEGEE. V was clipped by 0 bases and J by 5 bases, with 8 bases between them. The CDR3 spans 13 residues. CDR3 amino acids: CASSLVTGTEAFF. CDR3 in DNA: TGTGCCAGCAGCTTGGTTACTGGTACTGAAGCTTTCTTT. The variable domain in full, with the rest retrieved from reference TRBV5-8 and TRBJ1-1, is EAGVTQSPTHLIKTRGQQATLRCSPISGHTSVYWYQQALGLGLQFLLWYDEGEERNRGNFPPRFSGRQFPNYSSELNVNALELEDSALYLCASSLVTGTEAFFGQGTRLTVV.

CDR3 amino acids: CASSPGTWGYGYTF. In nucleotides, the CDR3 is TGTGCCAGCAGTCCCGGGACATGGGGCTATGGCTACACCTTC. This chain joins TRBV28 and TRBJ1-2; tentatively, D is TRBD1 (6 bases). The CDR3 length is 14 residues. CDR1 and CDR2 from the germline V gene are MDHEN and SYDVKM. V was pared by 5 bases and J by 4 bases, with 14 bases between.

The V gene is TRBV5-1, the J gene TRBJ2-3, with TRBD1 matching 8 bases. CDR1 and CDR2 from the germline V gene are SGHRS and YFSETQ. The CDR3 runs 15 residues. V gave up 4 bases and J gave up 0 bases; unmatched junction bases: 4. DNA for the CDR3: TGCGCCAGCAGCAGACAGGGGTCTAGCACAGATACGCAGTATTTT. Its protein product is CASSRQGSSTDTQYF.

CDR3 coding DNA: TGTGCCTGGAGGGATCAGGGGCTAGGAAAACTGTTTTTT. It is translated as CAWRDQGLGKLFF. The rearrangement joins TRBV30 to TRBJ1-4, with D tentatively TRBD1 (6 bases). The CDR3 has 13 amino acids. The V gene's germline CDR1 is GTSNPN and CDR2 SVGIG (reference sequence). Trimming stripped 3 bases from V and 10 bases from J, with 15 bases between. Complete variable domain (other parts from reference TRBV30 and TRBJ1-4): SQTIHQWPATLVQPVGSPLSLECTVEGTSNPNLYWYRQAAGRGLQLLFYSVGIGQISSEVPQNLSASRPQDRQFILSSKKLLLSDSGFYLCAWRDQGLGKLFFGSGTQLSVL.

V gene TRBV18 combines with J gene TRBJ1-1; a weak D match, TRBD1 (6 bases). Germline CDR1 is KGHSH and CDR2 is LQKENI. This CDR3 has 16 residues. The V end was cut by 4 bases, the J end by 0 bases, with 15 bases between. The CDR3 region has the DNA TGTGCCAGCTCACTCCGGGAGGGACACATGAACACTGAAGCTTTCTTT. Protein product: CASSLREGHMNTEAFF. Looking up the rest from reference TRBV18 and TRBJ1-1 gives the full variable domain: NAGVMQNPRHLVRRRGQEARLRCSPMKGHSHVYWYRQLPEEGLKFMVYLQKENIIDESGMPKERFSAEFPKEGPSILRIQQVVRGDSAAYFCASSLREGHMNTEAFFGQGTRLTVV.

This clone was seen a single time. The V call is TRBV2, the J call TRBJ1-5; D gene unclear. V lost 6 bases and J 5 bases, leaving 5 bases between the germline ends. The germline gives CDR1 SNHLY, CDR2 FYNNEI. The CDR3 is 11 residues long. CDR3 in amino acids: CASSFDQPQHF. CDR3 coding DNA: TGTGCCAGCAGCTTTGATCAGCCCCAGCATTTT. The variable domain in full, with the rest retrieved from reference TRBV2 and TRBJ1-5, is EPEVTQTPSHQVTQMGQEVILRCVPISNHLYFYWYRQILGQKVEFLVSFYNNEISEKSEIFDDQFSVERPDGSNFTLKIRSTKLEDSAMYFCASSFDQPQHFGDGTRLSIL.

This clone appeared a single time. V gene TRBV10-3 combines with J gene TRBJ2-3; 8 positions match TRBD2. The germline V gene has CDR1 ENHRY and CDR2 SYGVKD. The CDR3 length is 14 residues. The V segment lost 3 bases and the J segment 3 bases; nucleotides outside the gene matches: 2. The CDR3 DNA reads TGTGCCATCAGTGACCAGCGGGGGACAGATACGCAGTATTTT. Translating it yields CAISDQRGTDTQYF.

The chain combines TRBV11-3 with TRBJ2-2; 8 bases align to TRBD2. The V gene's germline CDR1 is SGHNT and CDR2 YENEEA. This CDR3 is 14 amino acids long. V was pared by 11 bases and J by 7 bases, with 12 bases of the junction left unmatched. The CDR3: CASEGTRNSGELFF. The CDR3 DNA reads TGTGCCTCAGAAGGGACTAGAAATAGCGGGGAGCTGTTTTTT.

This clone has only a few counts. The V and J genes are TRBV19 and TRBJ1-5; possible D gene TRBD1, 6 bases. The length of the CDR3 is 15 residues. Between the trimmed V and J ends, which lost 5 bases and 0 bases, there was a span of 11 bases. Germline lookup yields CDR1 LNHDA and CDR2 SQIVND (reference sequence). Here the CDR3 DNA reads TGTGCCAGTAGTTGGACAGCCTTTAGCAATCAGCCCCAGCATTTT. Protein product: CASSWTAFSNQPQHF.

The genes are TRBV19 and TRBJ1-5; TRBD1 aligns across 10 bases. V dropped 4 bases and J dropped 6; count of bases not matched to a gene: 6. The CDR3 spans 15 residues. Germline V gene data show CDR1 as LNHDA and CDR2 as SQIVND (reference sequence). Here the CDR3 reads CASSTTGGEAQPQHF. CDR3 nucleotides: TGTGCCAGTAGTACGACAGGGGGCGAAGCTCAGCCCCAGCATTTT.

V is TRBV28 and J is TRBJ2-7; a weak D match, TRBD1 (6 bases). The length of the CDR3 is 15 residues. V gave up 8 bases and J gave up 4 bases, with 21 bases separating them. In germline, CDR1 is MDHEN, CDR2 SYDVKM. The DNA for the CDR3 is TGTGCCAGCTTCACTCTACAGGGTGCTAGGTACGAGCAGTACTTC. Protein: CASFTLQGARYEQYF.

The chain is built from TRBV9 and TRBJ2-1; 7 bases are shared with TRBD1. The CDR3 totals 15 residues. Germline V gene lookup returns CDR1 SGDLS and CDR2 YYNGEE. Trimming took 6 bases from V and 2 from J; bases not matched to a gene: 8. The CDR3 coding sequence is TGTGCCAGCACCCTCCGGGACAGCCCCTACAATGAGCAGTTCTTC. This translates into CASTLRDSPYNEQFF.

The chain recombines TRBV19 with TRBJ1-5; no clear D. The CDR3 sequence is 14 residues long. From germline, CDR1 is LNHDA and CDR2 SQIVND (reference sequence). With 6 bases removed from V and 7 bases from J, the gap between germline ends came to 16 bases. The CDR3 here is CASSPWGVGQPQHF. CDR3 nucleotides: TGTGCCAGTAGCCCCTGGGGAGTGGGACAGCCCCAGCATTTT.

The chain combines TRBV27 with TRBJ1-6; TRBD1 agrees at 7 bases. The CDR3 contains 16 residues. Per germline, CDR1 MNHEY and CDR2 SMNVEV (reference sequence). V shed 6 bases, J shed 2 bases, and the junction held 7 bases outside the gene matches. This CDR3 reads CASSDDRVTYNSPLHF. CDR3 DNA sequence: TGTGCCAGCAGCGACGACAGGGTGACCTATAATTCACCCCTCCACTTT.